A selection of T cell receptor beta chains follows, all from one sample in a study of T-cell reconstitution after alpha-beta-depleted transplantation in children. TCRdb reprocessed the PCR reads via MiXCR and lists one record per CDR3 protein. The top ten hold around 4.5% of the sample, which has about 400,000 distinct CDR3 sequences, approximately 12% seen once. Sequenced here: PBMCs, sampled from the stem cell graft. These TCRs come from a human donor who donated a stem cell graft to a child with Fanconi anemia. CDR3s include the opening cysteine and the closing phenylalanine or tryptophan. D genes are given only for firm matches. Some rows mark clone size as missing; the rest say once, few, many or name a class of expanded clone.

>TRBV5-1|TRBJ1-1|.|.
TGCGCCAGCAGCTTGGCCTATAGCAGCACAGTGAACACTGAAGCTTTCTTT
CASSLAYSSTVNTEAFF
>TRBV2|TRBJ2-3|.|TRBD2
TGTGCCAGCAGGGTGGGAGGGGATACGCAGTATTTT
CASRVGGDTQYF
>TRBV6-6|TRBJ2-3|.|.
TGTGCCAGCATGGCCCCGGGTACAGATACGCAGTATTTT
CASMAPGTDTQYF
>TRBV5-1|TRBJ1-2|.|.
TGCGCCAGCAGCTTGGGAGGTACTAACTATGGCTACACCTTC
CASSLGGTNYGYTF
>TRBV2|TRBJ1-1|many|.
TGTGCCAGCAGGGAGGGAACCCCCCTGAACACTGAAGCTTTCTTT
CASREGTPLNTEAFF
>TRBV28|TRBJ2-2|.|TRBD1
TGTGCCAGCACCACGCCAGGGGGCCGGGGGGAGCTGTTTTTT
CASTTPGGRGELFF
>TRBV3-1|TRBJ2-3|few|.
TGTGCCAGCAGCCCTTGGCGTAGGAACACAGATACGCAGTATTTT
CASSPWRRNTDTQYF
>TRBV20-1|TRBJ2-5|many|.
TGCAGTGCTAGTTTTAAAAGCAGGGAGACCCAGTACTTC
CSASFKSRETQYF
>TRBV25-1|TRBJ2-5|many|TRBD2
TGTGCCAGCAGTAGACTGTCAACGGGGGGTGGAGAGACCCAGTACTTC
CASSRLSTGGGETQYF
>TRBV28|TRBJ2-4|few|TRBD1
TGTGCCAGCAGTTTTGCGGGACAGGCGGCCAAAAACATTCAGTACTTC
CASSFAGQAAKNIQYF
>TRBV18|TRBJ1-1|few|.
TGTGCCAGCTCAAGGGACCCAGGGACTGAAGCTTTCTTT
CASSRDPGTEAFF
>TRBV5-6|TRBJ1-2|few|.
TGTGCCAGCAGCCTTCGTGGGGCAGGAGACCTTAAACCTTATGGCTACACCTTC
CASSLRGAGDLKPYGYTF
>TRBV11-2|TRBJ2-4|many|.
TGTGCCAGCAGCGAGGGTTTCGGGAACATTCAGTACTTC
CASSEGFGNIQYF
>TRBV13|TRBJ2-1|.|.
TGTGCCAGCAGCCCCCCAGGGGGAGGGAGAAATGAGCAGTTCTTC
CASSPPGGGRNEQFF
>TRBV7-3|TRBJ2-3|.|.
TGTGCCAGCAGCTGGATCGGGACACCTACAGATACGCAGTATTTT
CASSWIGTPTDTQYF
>TRBV5-1|TRBJ1-1|few|TRBD1
TGCGCCAGCAGTCGCCTAGGGACAGGGGGCTGGGACACTGAAGCTTTCTTT
CASSRLGTGGWDTEAFF
>TRBV5-6|TRBJ2-3|few|TRBD2
TGTGCCAGCAGCTCAACTAGCGGGGGGGCCGGATTTTTCGCAGATACGCAGTATTTT
CASSSTSGGAGFFADTQYF
>TRBV5-1|TRBJ1-1|few|.
TGCGCCAGCAGCTTTATGGTTAACTCTGAAGCTTTCTTT
CASSFMVNSEAFF
>TRBV6-5|TRBJ1-5|.|.
TGTGCCAGCAGGCGAACTCGGGACCCGAATCAGCCCCAGCATTTT
CASRRTRDPNQPQHF
>TRBV10-3|TRBJ2-3|.|.
TGTGCCATCAGCCCCGGACAGTTCCCAGATACGCAGTATTTT
CAISPGQFPDTQYF
>TRBV11-1|TRBJ1-4|.|TRBD1
TGTGCCAGCAGCTTTACAGGGGCTGGGGGTGCAACTAATGAAAAACTGTTTTTT
CASSFTGAGGATNEKLFF
>TRBV12-3/TRBV12-4|TRBJ2-1|many|.
TGTGCCAGCAGTCCACGGGACCCCTCGAATGAGCAGTTCTTC
CASSPRDPSNEQFF
>TRBV29-1|TRBJ1-1|few|.
TGCAGCGCCGGGAGAAACTTGAACACTGAAGCTTTCTTT
CSAGRNLNTEAFF
>TRBV20-1|TRBJ2-1|many|.
TGCAGTGCTAGAGTGCCGGGGGCTCTCAATGAGCAGTTCTTC
CSARVPGALNEQFF
>TRBV5-1|TRBJ2-1|few|.
TGCGCCAGCAGCTTGGTCCCCGATGAGCAGTTCTTC
CASSLVPDEQFF
>TRBV2|TRBJ2-2|few|.
TGTGCCAGCAATACGGGGATCTCCACCGGGGAGCTGTTTTTT
CASNTGISTGELFF
>TRBV11-2|TRBJ1-1|few|.
TGTGCCAGCAGCTTAGGGCAGGGTCCTAACGCTGAAGCTTTCTTT
CASSLGQGPNAEAFF
>TRBV10-3|TRBJ2-1|.|.
TGTGCCACCAAACACAGGGACGCGTACAATGAGCAGTTCTTC
CATKHRDAYNEQFF
>TRBV6-2/TRBV6-3|TRBJ2-1|.|TRBD2
TGTGCCAGCAGATCCCAGGGAGGCGGGGGGGACAATGAGCAGTTCTTC
CASRSQGGGGDNEQFF
>TRBV4-3|TRBJ2-7|few|TRBD2
TGCGCCAGCAGCTTGGGACTAGCGGGGCTCGCCGAGCAGTACTTC
CASSLGLAGLAEQYF
>TRBV7-3|TRBJ2-1|once|TRBD1
TGTGCCAGCAGCTTAACGAGGGACAGCAATGAGCAGTTCTTC
CASSLTRDSNEQFF
>TRBV20-1|TRBJ2-1|few|TRBD2
TGCAGTGCTAGAGCCCCCGGGGGAGCGGGGACCACCTACAATGAGCAGTTCTTC
CSARAPGGAGTTYNEQFF
>TRBV4-2|TRBJ2-3|.|TRBD2
TGTGCCAGCAGCCAATATCCGGGACTAGAGCTCCGTTACTATTTT
CASSQYPGLELRYYF
>TRBV15|TRBJ2-3|.|.
TGTGCCACCAGCAGAGAGCAGACCCATACGCAGTATTTT
CATSREQTHTQYF
>TRBV6-1|TRBJ2-2|many|.
TGTGCCAGCAGTGAAGTGGGGGAGCTGTTTTTT
CASSEVGELFF
>TRBV9|TRBJ2-5|many|TRBD2
TGTGCCAGCAGCGTAGGCCCGGGGACTACCCAAGAGACCCAGTACTTC
CASSVGPGTTQETQYF
>TRBV7-2|TRBJ1-1|.|.
TGTGCCAGCAGCTTAGTCCCGGTGAACACTGAAGCTTTCTTT
CASSLVPVNTEAFF
>TRBV10-3|TRBJ2-1|few|.
TGTGCCATCAGTGAAGGAGACAATGAGCAGTTCTTC
CAISEGDNEQFF
>TRBV5-1|TRBJ2-5|many|.
TGCGCCAGCAGCTTGGCCCGGAGCACAGAGACCCAGTACTTC
CASSLARSTETQYF
>TRBV18|TRBJ2-1|.|TRBD1
TGTGCCAGCTCACTCCTTGACAGGGCCGTAAATGAGCAGTTCTTC
CASSLLDRAVNEQFF
>TRBV19|TRBJ2-6|.|.
TGTGCCAGTAGTATTGGGCCCGGGGCCAACGTCCTGACTTTC
CASSIGPGANVLTF
>TRBV6-5|TRBJ2-5|.|TRBD2
TGTGCCAGCAGTTACTCGATCGGGGAGGGGACCCAGTACTTC
CASSYSIGEGTQYF
>TRBV9|TRBJ1-4|few|.
TGTGCCAGCAGCCCAGGGCCTCGTAAGGCCAAGCCAAATGAAAAACTGTTTTTT
CASSPGPRKAKPNEKLFF
>TRBV7-2|TRBJ2-5|many|TRBD2
TGTGCCAGCAGCGGGGGACTAGCGAAAGAGACCCAGTACTTC
CASSGGLAKETQYF
>TRBV12-3/TRBV12-4|TRBJ2-2|.|.
TGTGCCAGCAACCCCGAGTTGGGTCGGACCGGGGAGCTGTTTTTT
CASNPELGRTGELFF
>TRBV29-1|TRBJ2-5|.|.
TGCAGCGTCCGCCCGGGCCTTGTACGAGGGGAGACCCAGTACTTC
CSVRPGLVRGETQYF
>TRBV28|TRBJ1-6|.|TRBD1
TGTGCCAGCAGTTTGAGGGGACAGACCGTCCCGGATTCACCCCTCCACTTT
CASSLRGQTVPDSPLHF
>TRBV7-2|TRBJ2-2|.|.
TGTGCCAGCACCCTGGGGGGTAGCGTGCCCTTGGGCGGGGAGCTGTTTTTT
CASTLGGSVPLGGELFF
>TRBV3-1|TRBJ2-3|few|.
TGTGCCAGCAGCCAACATCGGGGGTTGGGCACAGATACGCAGTATTTT
CASSQHRGLGTDTQYF
>TRBV12-3/TRBV12-4|TRBJ2-7|many|.
TGTGCCAGCAGTTTATGGGCGGGGAGCGAGCAGTACTTC
CASSLWAGSEQYF
>TRBV10-3|TRBJ2-1|.|.
TGTGCCATAGGGGACTCAATTGGGCAGTTCTTC
CAIGDSIGQFF
>TRBV20-1|TRBJ1-4|.|.
TGCAGTGCTATGGGAAGTCGCAGTTCGAGTCCAAAACTGTTTTTT
CSAMGSRSSSPKLFF